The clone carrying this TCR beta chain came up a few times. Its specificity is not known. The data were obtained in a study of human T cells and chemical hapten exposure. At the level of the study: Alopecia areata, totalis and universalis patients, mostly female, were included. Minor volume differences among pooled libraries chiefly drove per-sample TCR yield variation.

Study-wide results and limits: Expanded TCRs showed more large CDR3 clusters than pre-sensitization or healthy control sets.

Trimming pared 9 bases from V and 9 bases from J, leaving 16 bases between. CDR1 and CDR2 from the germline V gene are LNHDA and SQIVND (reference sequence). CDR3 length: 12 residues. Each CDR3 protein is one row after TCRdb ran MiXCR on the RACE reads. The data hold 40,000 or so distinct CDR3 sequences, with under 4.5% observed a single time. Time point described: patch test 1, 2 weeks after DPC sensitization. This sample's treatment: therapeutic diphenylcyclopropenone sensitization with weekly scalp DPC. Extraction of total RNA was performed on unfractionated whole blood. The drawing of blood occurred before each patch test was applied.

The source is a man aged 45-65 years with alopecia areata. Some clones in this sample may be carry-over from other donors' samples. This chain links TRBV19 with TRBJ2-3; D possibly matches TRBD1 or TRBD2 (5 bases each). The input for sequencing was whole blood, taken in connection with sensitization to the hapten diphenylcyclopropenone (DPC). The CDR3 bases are TGTGCCAGCAGGGACCCTCGGGGAACGCAGTATTTT. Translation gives CASRDPRGTQYF.